This TCR beta chain was documented in a study of shared clonotypes between healthy human individuals. The method was immunoSEQ multiplex PCR; TCRdb's version includes in-frame clones alone and lacks a portion of them. The sample consists of under 350,000 clones, around 87% of them appearing once. The CDR3 covers 19 residues. The V end was cut by 2 bases, the J end by 0 bases, with 17 bases between. In germline, CDR1 is SNHLY, CDR2 FYNNEI. Sequenced input: memory CD8+ T cells sorted from blood. The sample's subset: CD45RO+ cells pooled with CCR7-negative TemRA cells. The sequence was obtained from a man younger than 30 in good health. The chain couples TRBV2 to TRBJ1-6; D is ambiguous. The CDR3 spells CASSELGVGSYSYNSPLHF. Written as DNA, the CDR3 is TGTGCCAGCAGTGAATTAGGCGTGGGGTCCTACTCCTATAATTCACCCCTCCACTTT.